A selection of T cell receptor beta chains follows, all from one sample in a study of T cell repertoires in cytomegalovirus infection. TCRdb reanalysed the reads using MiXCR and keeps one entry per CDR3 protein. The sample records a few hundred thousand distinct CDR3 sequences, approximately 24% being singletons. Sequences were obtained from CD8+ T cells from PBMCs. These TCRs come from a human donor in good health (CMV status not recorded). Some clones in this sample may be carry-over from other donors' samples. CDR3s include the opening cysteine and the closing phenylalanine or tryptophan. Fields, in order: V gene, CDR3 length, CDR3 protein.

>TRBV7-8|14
CASSFPGNSYEQYF
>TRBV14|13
CASTASANEKLFF
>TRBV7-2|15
CASSLVPASTDTQYF
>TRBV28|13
CASSYGQTYEQYF
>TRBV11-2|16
CASSFGGTGIGYEQYF
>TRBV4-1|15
CASSHAAQGAYEQYF
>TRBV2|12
CAKTTKINGYTF
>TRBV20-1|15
CSARQKDREVNEQFF
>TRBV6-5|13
CASRRGGLDEQYF
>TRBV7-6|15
CASSRTGVAYNEQFF
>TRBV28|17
CASSGLAGGTDTGELFF
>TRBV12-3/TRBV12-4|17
CASSFPLIRDQDNEQFF
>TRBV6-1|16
CASSLLARGSQTEAFF
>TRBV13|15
CASKQGFSGANVLTF
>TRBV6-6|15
CASSYSLSSNQPQHF
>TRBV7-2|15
CASSLVPGTNTEAFF
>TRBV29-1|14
CSVEDLRRGNTQYF
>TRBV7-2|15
CASSSLGGMNTEAFF
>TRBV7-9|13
CASSPPGQGLAFF
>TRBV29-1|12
CSVAGASYEQYF
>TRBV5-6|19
CASSRTAGEGQGPNQPQHF
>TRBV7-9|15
CASSLLRGVTGELFF
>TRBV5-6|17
CASSLSAWDRVDTEAFF
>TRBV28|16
CASSLVGTSGEYEQYF
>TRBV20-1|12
CSASPTGGEQYF
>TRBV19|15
CASSAGTGSSYEQYF
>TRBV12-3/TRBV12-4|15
CASSLLAGGYNEQFF
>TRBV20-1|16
CSARRMARTYYNEQFF
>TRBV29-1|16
CSVDGTSGGEYNEQFF
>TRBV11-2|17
CASSAVSTGLDTGELFF
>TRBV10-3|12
CAIKTLNTEAFF
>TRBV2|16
CASSPGPSSYNSPLHF
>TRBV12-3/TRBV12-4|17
CASSSEGGWAPATEAFF
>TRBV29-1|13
CSVDRGPPYGYTF
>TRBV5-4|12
CASSLVGDTQYF
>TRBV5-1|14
CASSLGQGRTEAFF
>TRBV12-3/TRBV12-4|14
CASSLKGPINEQFF
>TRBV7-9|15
CASSLDGRQVVAAFF
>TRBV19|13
CASSQHMNTEAFF
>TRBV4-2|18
CASSHPSSGGYNTDTQYF
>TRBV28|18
CASSFWLAGGKSSYEQYF
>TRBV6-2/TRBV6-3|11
CASLGAGQAFF
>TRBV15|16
CATSPFRSGGSYEQYF
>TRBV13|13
CASSLSGPREQFF